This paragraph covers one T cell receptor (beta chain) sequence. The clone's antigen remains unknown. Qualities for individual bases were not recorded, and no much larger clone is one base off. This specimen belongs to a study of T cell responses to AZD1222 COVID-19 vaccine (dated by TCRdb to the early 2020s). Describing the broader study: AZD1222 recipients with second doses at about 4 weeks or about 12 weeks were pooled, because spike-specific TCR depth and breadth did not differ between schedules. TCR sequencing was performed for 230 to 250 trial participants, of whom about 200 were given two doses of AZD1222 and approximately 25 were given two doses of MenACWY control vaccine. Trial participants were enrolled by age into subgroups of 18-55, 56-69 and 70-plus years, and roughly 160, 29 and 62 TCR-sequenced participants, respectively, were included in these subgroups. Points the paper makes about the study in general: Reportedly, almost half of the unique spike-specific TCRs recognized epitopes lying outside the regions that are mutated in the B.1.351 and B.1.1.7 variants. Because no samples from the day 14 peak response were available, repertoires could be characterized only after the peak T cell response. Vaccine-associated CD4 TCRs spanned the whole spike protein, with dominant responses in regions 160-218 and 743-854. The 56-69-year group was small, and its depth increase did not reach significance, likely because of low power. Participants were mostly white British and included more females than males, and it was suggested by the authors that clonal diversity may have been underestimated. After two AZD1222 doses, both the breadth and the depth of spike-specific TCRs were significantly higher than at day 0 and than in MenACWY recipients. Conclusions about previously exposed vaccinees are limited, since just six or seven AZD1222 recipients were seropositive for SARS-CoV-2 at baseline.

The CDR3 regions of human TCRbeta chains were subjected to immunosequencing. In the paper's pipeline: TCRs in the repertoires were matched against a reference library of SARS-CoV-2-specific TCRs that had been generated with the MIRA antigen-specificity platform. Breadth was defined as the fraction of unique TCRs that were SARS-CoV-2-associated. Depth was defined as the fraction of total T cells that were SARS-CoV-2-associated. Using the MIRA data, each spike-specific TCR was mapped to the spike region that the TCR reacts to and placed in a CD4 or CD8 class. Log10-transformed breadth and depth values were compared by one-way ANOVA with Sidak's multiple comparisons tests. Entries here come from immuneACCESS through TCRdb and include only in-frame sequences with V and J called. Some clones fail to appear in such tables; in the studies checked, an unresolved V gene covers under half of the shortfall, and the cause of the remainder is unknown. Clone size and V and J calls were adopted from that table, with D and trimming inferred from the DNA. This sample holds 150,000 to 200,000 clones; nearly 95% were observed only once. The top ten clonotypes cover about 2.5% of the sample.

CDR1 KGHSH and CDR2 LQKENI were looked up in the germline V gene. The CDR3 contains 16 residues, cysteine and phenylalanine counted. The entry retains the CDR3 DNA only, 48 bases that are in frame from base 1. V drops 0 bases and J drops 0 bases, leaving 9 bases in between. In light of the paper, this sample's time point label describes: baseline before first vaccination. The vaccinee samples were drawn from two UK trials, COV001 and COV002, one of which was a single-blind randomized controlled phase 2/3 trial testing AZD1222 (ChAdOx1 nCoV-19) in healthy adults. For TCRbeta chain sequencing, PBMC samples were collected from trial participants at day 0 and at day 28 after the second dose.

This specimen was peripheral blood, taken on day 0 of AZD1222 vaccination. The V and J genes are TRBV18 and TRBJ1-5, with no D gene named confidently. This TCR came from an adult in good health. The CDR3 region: CASSPPGGVSNQPQHF. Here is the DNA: TGTGCCAGCTCACCACCGGGCGGGGTTAGCAATCAGCCCCAGCATTTT.